The next 22 T cell receptor beta chains were all read from a single sample in a study of blood T cell repertoires in COVID-19. The assay was immunoSEQ multiplex PCR, and TCRdb's table has in-frame clones only and misses some. The sample has a few hundred thousand clones, roughly 88% seen once. The sequenced material came from peripheral blood. The receptors here all came from a woman in her 50s with COVID-19, enrolled during active disease.

The V gene is TRBV2, the J gene TRBJ2-4, with 8 bases fitting TRBD1. Germline assignment: CDR1 SNHLY and CDR2 FYNNEI. The CDR3 is 18 amino acids. V shed 0 bases and J 2 bases; nucleotides not matched to a gene: 9. DNA of the CDR3: TGTGCCAGCAGTGAAGCGAGGGCAGGGGGCATGTCCAAAAACATTCAGTACTTC. As protein: CASSEARAGGMSKNIQYF.

V is TRBV30 and J is TRBJ1-1; tentatively, D is TRBD1 (5 bases). V was trimmed by 4 bases and J by 7 bases, leaving 19 bases between them. Germline lookup yields CDR1 GTSNPN and CDR2 SVGIG (reference sequence). This CDR3 contains 14 residues. The CDR3 reads CAWMRDSGWNEAFF. The DNA for the CDR3 is TGTGCCTGGATGCGGGACTCAGGATGGAATGAAGCTTTCTTT.

The gene calls are TRBV5-4 and TRBJ1-6; weak D call: TRBD1 (6 bases). Per germline, CDR1 SGHNT and CDR2 YYREEE (reference sequence). Between the trimmed V and J ends, which lost 1 base and 10 bases, there was a span of 12 bases. The CDR3 has 14 amino acids. DNA of the CDR3: TGTGCCAGCAGCTTGTCAGCAGGGGAATCACCCCTCCACTTT. Its translation: CASSLSAGESPLHF.

The chain employs TRBV5-1 and TRBJ2-7, with 12 bases that match TRBD2. This CDR3 contains 18 residues. The junction had 16 bases not matched to a gene; V was cut back by 4 bases and J by 5 bases. Germline V gene sequence: CDR1 SGHRS, CDR2 YFSETQ. The CDR3 region has the DNA TGCGCCAGCAGCATTGAGGGACTAGCGGGTACCTCCGGCGACGAGCAGTACTTC. It is translated as CASSIEGLAGTSGDEQYF.

This clone has just one count. The rearrangement links TRBV19 to TRBJ2-3, with 8 bases fitting TRBD2. V gave up 3 bases and J gave up 2 bases; unmatched junction bases: 7. CDR1 LNHDA and CDR2 SQIVND come from the germline V gene (reference sequence). This CDR3 is built from 16 residues. Here the CDR3 reads CASSITPAGVTDTQYF. In nucleotides, the CDR3 is TGTGCCAGTAGTATCACCCCAGCGGGAGTCACAGATACGCAGTATTTT.

As concerns this clone: The same CDR3 arises from other DNA sequences in this sample as well. The chain links TRBV29-1 to TRBJ1-1; 7 nucleotides match TRBD1. J gave up 1 base and V 6 bases, and 5 bases lay outside the gene matches. Germline V gene data show CDR1 as SQVTM and CDR2 as ANQGSEA. The CDR3 length is 13 residues. CDR3 sequence: CSVRTGGNTEAFF. In nucleotides, the CDR3 is TGCAGCGTCAGGACAGGCGGGAACACTGAAGCTTTCTTT.

This clone was seen a handful of times. The chain links TRBV6-6 to TRBJ2-1; D gene ambiguous. The CDR3 runs to 14 residues. Between the trimmed V and J ends, which lost 0 bases and 3 bases, there was a span of 6 bases. Per germline, CDR1 MNHNY and CDR2 SVGAGI (reference sequence). Written as DNA, the CDR3 is TGTGCCAGCAGTTACTCGAACTTCTACAATGAGCAGTTCTTC. Translated, it gives CASSYSNFYNEQFF.

The chain recombines TRBV5-1 with TRBJ1-2; a weak D match, TRBD1 (6 bases). Trimming left V 3 bases short and J 8 bases short, with 20 bases between. The CDR3 is 15 residues long. CDR1 SGHRS and CDR2 YFSETQ come from the germline V gene. The CDR3 DNA sequence: TGCGCCAGCAGCTCACTTCAGGGGAGCCGGAGAGGCTACACCTTC. This translates into CASSSLQGSRRGYTF.

The V and J genes are TRBV4-1 and TRBJ1-5, with 8 bases lining up with TRBD1. Germline V CDR1 and CDR2: MGHRA, YSYEKL. The CDR3 runs to 16 residues. With V trimmed by 2 bases and J by 6 bases, 9 bases remained unmatched. As DNA, the CDR3 is TGCGCCAGCAGCCAAACGGGACAGGAGAGGAGTCAGCCCCAGCATTTT. Translated, it gives CASSQTGQERSQPQHF.

The chain combines TRBV5-1 with TRBJ2-1; 8 bases fit TRBD1. The CDR3 contains 16 residues. Trimming at V came to 4 bases and at J to 5 bases, leaving 11 bases not matched to a gene. Germline V gives CDR1 SGHRS, CDR2 YFSETQ. The CDR3 region is CASSLATGDTNNEQFF. As DNA, the CDR3 is TGCGCCAGCAGCCTAGCGACAGGGGACACCAACAATGAGCAGTTCTTC.

The chain is built from TRBV11-3 and TRBJ1-2; TRBD1 aligns across 9 bases. The ends lost 1 base at V and 6 bases at J; junction bases unmatched: 9. Germline V gene data show CDR1 as SGHNT and CDR2 as YENEEA. This CDR3 spans 16 amino acids. As DNA, the CDR3 is TGTGCCAGCAGCTTAGGGGGGACAGGGTCACATCATGGCTACACCTTC. Amino acid sequence: CASSLGGTGSHHGYTF.

The chain carries TRBV25-1 and TRBJ2-4, with D maybe TRBD2 (6 bases). Germline CDR1 is MGHDK and CDR2 is SYGVNS. This CDR3 has 13 amino acids. The V end was cut by 2 bases, the J end by 9 bases, with 11 bases between. CDR3 nucleotide sequence: TGTGCCAGCAGTGAACCGGGGGTTATCATTCAGTACTTC. It is translated as CASSEPGVIIQYF.

V gene TRBV10-2 combines with J gene TRBJ2-7; tentative D call: TRBD2 (5 bases). The CDR3 is made up of 14 amino acids. Germline V gene lookup returns CDR1 WSHSY and CDR2 SAAADI. V lost 6 bases and J 3 bases, leaving 15 bases between the germline ends. The CDR3: CASSQRGRGYEQYF. CDR3 DNA: TGCGCCAGCAGCCAACGTGGACGGGGCTACGAGCAGTACTTC.

The genes are TRBV5-6 and TRBJ2-1; D unresolved. CDR1 is SGHDT, CDR2 YYEEEE, per germline. With 4 bases removed from V and 10 bases from J, the gap between germline ends came to 9 bases. This CDR3 spans 11 amino acids. The CDR3 coding sequence is TGTGCCAGCAGCGCCGGGTCGGAGCAGTTCTTC. Translation: CASSAGSEQFF.

The rearrangement uses TRBV19 and TRBJ1-2, with D unresolved. The CDR3 loop spans 14 amino acids. Germline V gene data show CDR1 as LNHDA and CDR2 as SQIVND (reference sequence). The V end was cut by 6 bases, the J end by 6 bases, with 17 bases between. CDR3 region: CASRTVGQRDGYTF. DNA of the CDR3: TGTGCCAGTAGAACGGTAGGGCAGAGGGATGGCTACACCTTC.

The V call is TRBV6-5, the J call TRBJ2-1; 8 bases are a match to TRBD1. Germline trimming cut 6 bases from V and 6 bases from J; bases unmatched to any gene: 1. In germline, CDR1 is MNHEY, CDR2 SVGAGI. The CDR3 length is 12 residues. CDR3 coding DNA: TGTGCCAGCAGCAGGGGGCTCAATGAGCAGTTCTTC. Protein product: CASSRGLNEQFF.

V usage is TRBV7-9 and J usage is TRBJ1-1; D may be TRBD1 (5 bases). The CDR3 spans 14 residues. The germline gives CDR1 SEHNR, CDR2 FQNEAQ (reference sequence). V dropped 4 bases and J dropped 4 bases, with 13 bases sitting between them. CDR3 amino acids: CASSSWRDPTEAFF. CDR3 nucleotide sequence: TGTGCCAGCAGCTCCTGGAGGGACCCCACTGAAGCTTTCTTT.

This clone was detected once. The gene calls are TRBV29-1 and TRBJ1-2, with 9 bases fitting TRBD1. Trimming took 3 bases from V and 5 from J; bases not matched to a gene: 4. In germline, CDR1 is SQVTM, CDR2 ANQGSEA. The CDR3 contains 13 residues. The DNA of the CDR3 is TGCAGCGTTGATCGGGACAGGGCGTATGGCTACACCTTC. It translates to CSVDRDRAYGYTF.

The sample holds one count of this clone. The V call is TRBV20-1, the J call TRBJ1-1; D not resolved. This CDR3 is built from 11 residues. V lost 5 bases to trimming and J lost 4 bases, with 8 bases between them. The V gene's germline CDR1 is DFQATT and CDR2 SNEGSKA (reference sequence). CDR3 in DNA: TGCAGTGCTCTTGTTAGCACTGAAGCTTTCTTT. This sequence encodes CSALVSTEAFF.

The chain links TRBV24-1 to TRBJ1-6, with TRBD1 matching over 9 bases. Germline-derived CDR1 and CDR2 are KGHDR and SFDVKD. V lost 9 bases and J lost 7; bases outside the gene matches: 6. The CDR3 is 14 amino acids. DNA of the CDR3: TGTGCCACCCTGGGGGACAGGGAAAATTCACCCCTCCACTTT. It encodes CATLGDRENSPLHF.

In the case of this clone: The same CDR3 is also encoded by other DNA sequences in this sample. The gene calls are TRBV5-1 and TRBJ2-7; 9 bases fit TRBD1. Germline trimming cut 4 bases from V and 1 base from J; bases unmatched to any gene: 3. The CDR3 is 14 amino acids. The germline CDR1 and CDR2 sequences are SGHRS and YFSETQ. The CDR3 sequence is CASSPGQGSYEQYF. The DNA for the CDR3 is TGCGCCAGCAGCCCCGGACAGGGGTCCTACGAGCAGTACTTC.

The genes are TRBV19 and TRBJ1-5; possible D gene TRBD1, 6 bases. V lost 4 bases to trimming and J lost 7 bases, with 17 bases between them. Germline V lookup: CDR1 LNHDA, CDR2 SQIVND (reference sequence). The CDR3 sequence is 15 residues long. The CDR3 protein is CASSTGRAGEQPQHF. The CDR3 region has the DNA TGTGCCAGTAGTACCGGGAGGGCAGGGGAACAGCCCCAGCATTTT.